This TCR beta chain was captured in a study of cytomegalovirus exposure and HLA in healthy donors. Vbeta (60) and Jbeta (13) primers were used in the PCR. Sequencing used immunoSEQ multiplex PCR; TCRdb keeps in-frame clones, though not all of them. Among roughly 140,000 clones listed, approximately 80% were seen once. Per the germline V gene, CDR1 is MRHNA and CDR2 is SNTAGT. The junction had 2 bases not matched to a gene; V was cut back by 5 bases and J by 1 base. CDR3 length: 14 residues. The clonotype originates from a man aged 25 to 40 in good health and CMV-seropositive. The chain links TRBV6-4 to TRBJ2-3; the match to TRBD2 covers 8 bases. Sequences were obtained from PBMCs. The CDR3 here is CASSLSGGTDTQYF. The CDR3 DNA reads TGTGCCAGCAGTCTTAGCGGGGGCACAGATACGCAGTATTTT.